This T cell receptor (beta chain) emerged from a study of CD8 T cells in Susac syndrome. Reverse transcription of about 0.5 to 1 ug RNA used random hexamers. TCRdb fed the immunoSEQ multiplex PCR reads into MiXCR, producing one record per CDR3 protein. The sample records about 210,000 distinct CDR3 sequences, approximately 94% being singletons. In germline, CDR1 is SGHTA, CDR2 FQGNSA. CDR3 length: 16 amino acids. Trimming at V came to 5 bases and at J to 6 bases, leaving 12 bases not matched to a gene. This receptor was obtained from a human donor with Susac syndrome. The chain joins TRBV7-2 to TRBJ1-1; 10 bases are shared with TRBD1. The sample comprised CD4+ T cells from PBMCs. The CDR3 DNA follows: TGTGCCAGCAGCCCCCGGGACAGGGGTCCCCTAGCTGAAGCTTTCTTT. Translating it yields CASSPRDRGPLAEAFF.